This T cell receptor (beta chain) stems from a study of CD8 T cells in Susac syndrome. Blood CD8+ and CD4+ T cells underwent high-throughput TCR beta sequencing. This clonotype was observed once. Germline V gene data show CDR1 as MNHEY and CDR2 as SMNVEV (reference sequence). This CDR3 contains 14 residues. V shed 3 bases and J shed 4 bases, with 12 bases lying between them. Random-hexamer reverse transcription was applied to about 0.45 to 1 ug RNA. Across 54 Vbeta and 13 Jbeta, immunoSEQ multiplex PCR amplified TCR beta CDR3. MiXCR, applied by TCRdb to the immunoSEQ multiplex PCR reads, yields one record per CDR3 protein. The table includes around 140,000 distinct CDR3 sequences, 65% to 90% detected once.

The origin of this receptor is a human donor with multiple sclerosis. The chain employs TRBV27 and TRBJ2-5, with a possible D match to TRBD1 (6 bases). Material for sequencing was CD8+ T cells from PBMCs. CDR3 region: CASSFQGMGETQYF. The CDR3 bases are TGTGCCAGCAGTTTTCAGGGGATGGGAGAGACCCAGTACTTC.